What follows are 21 T cell receptor beta chains derived from one specimen sequenced in a study of cytomegalovirus exposure and HLA in healthy donors. The PCR made use of 60 Vbeta and 13 Jbeta primers. Some clones are missing from TCRdb's copy, which holds only in-frame ones; the method was immunoSEQ multiplex PCR. The repertoire has over 150,000 clones, about 80% of them found once; the top ten carry about 13%. The sequenced material came from PBMCs. Receptors were obtained from a man younger than 40 in good health and CMV-seropositive.

The sample holds one count of this clone. The chain links TRBV9 to TRBJ1-4; 7 bases are shared with TRBD1. Trimming removed 3 bases from V and 1 base from J; junction bases left unmatched: 3. The CDR3 loop spans 15 amino acids. CDR1 and CDR2 (germline): SGDLS, YYNGEE. The CDR3 spells CASSARQGTNEKLFF. CDR3 coding DNA: TGTGCCAGCAGCGCCAGACAGGGAACTAATGAAAAACTGTTTTTT.

The V gene is TRBV2, the J gene TRBJ2-3; 9 positions match TRBD2. Losses at the gene ends were 11 bases for V and 5 bases for J; bases not matched to a gene: 8. There are 13 residues in the CDR3. CDR1 is SNHLY and CDR2 is FYNNEI in the germline V gene. CDR3 protein: CALAGLRGDTQYF. The CDR3 DNA follows: TGTGCCCTAGCGGGATTGAGAGGAGATACGCAGTATTTT.

This clone has a handful of counts. V usage is TRBV19 and J usage is TRBJ1-3, with D uncertain. With 6 bases removed from V and 2 bases from J, the gap between germline ends came to 8 bases. Germline CDR1 reads LNHDA; CDR2 reads SQIVND (reference sequence). CDR3 length equals 13 residues. The CDR3 DNA follows: TGTGCCAGTAGAGTGGCAGCTGGAAACACCATATATTTT. It encodes CASRVAAGNTIYF.

The chain has TRBV11-3 and TRBJ1-1, with D hard to call. V shed 1 base and J shed 7 bases, with 10 bases lying between them. This CDR3 comprises 13 residues. Per the germline V gene, CDR1 is SGHNT and CDR2 is YENEEA. The CDR3 region is CASSLGWEGEAFF. CDR3 in DNA: TGTGCCAGCAGCTTAGGATGGGAGGGTGAAGCTTTCTTT.

The CDR3 bases are TGTGCCAGCAGCGTAGCGCAGGGGAGCTACGAGCAGTACTTC. This translates into CASSVAQGSYEQYF. V usage is TRBV9 and J usage is TRBJ2-7; D possibly corresponds to TRBD1 (6 bases). V lost 0 bases, J lost 3 bases, and 10 bases lay in between. The CDR3 is made up of 14 amino acids. Germline values: CDR1 SGDLS, CDR2 YYNGEE.

This clone has more than one count but fewer than ten. J is TRBJ1-3 and V is TRBV19; D is undetermined. Germline V gives CDR1 LNHDA, CDR2 SQIVND (reference sequence). V was shortened by 4 bases and J by 4 bases, with 5 bases between the two germline ends. This CDR3 is built from 12 residues. The CDR3 sequence is CASSTQGNTIYF. The CDR3 DNA reads TGTGCCAGTAGTACACAGGGAAACACCATATATTTT. Variable domain in full (rest from reference TRBV19 and TRBJ1-3): DGGITQSPKYLFRKEGQNVTLSCEQNLNHDAMYWYRQDPGQGLRLIYYSQIVNDFQKGDIAEGYSVSREKKESFPLTVTSAQKNPTAFYLCASSTQGNTIYFGEGSWLTVV.

The rearrangement joins TRBV12-5 to TRBJ2-5; 7 bases agree with TRBD1. Germline CDR1 reads LGHNT; CDR2 reads FRNRAP. V trimming: 1 base; J trimming: 11 bases; junction bases outside the gene matches: 10. This CDR3 spans 14 amino acids. This CDR3 reads CASGLDDPQGEQYF. The DNA for the CDR3 is TGTGCTAGTGGTTTGGACGACCCCCAGGGGGAGCAGTACTTC.

The CDR3 sequence is CASSATGNSGNTIYF. The CDR3 nucleotides read TGTGCCAGCAGCGCCACCGGGAACTCTGGAAACACCATATATTTT. The chain employs TRBV5-4 and TRBJ1-3; D uncertain. This CDR3 comprises 15 residues. From germline, CDR1 is SGHNT and CDR2 YYREEE (reference sequence). The V end lost 4 bases, the J end lost 0 bases, and 11 bases lay between the germline ends.

On this clone: The junction departs from germline at one end; a sequencing error may be responsible. This chain joins TRBV19 and TRBJ2-1; 7 nucleotides align to TRBD2. Germline CDR1 and CDR2: LNHDA and SQIVND (reference sequence). The CDR3 is 12 residues long. CDR3 sequence (DNA): TGTGCCAGTAGTATAGGTTCGACTAGCTTCGTCTTC. Translation gives CASSIGSTSFVF.

CDR3 bases: TGCAGCGTTGGGGCCGGCAAGAATCAGCCCCAGCATTTT. Protein sequence: CSVGAGKNQPQHF. J is TRBJ1-5 and V is TRBV29-1; D gene ambiguous. Per germline, CDR1 SQVTM and CDR2 ANQGSEA. The length of the CDR3 is 13 residues. The V end was cut by 4 bases, the J end by 4 bases, with 11 bases between.

The V gene is TRBV9, the J gene TRBJ2-1, with 9 nucleotides matching TRBD1. The germline gives CDR1 SGDLS, CDR2 YYNGEE. This CDR3 has 16 amino acids. The J segment lost 9 bases and the V segment lost 4 bases, leaving 14 bases of the junction unmatched. As DNA, the CDR3 is TGTGCCAGCAGCCCTCCATCCGGGACAGGGCAAGGTGAGCAGTTCTTC. Its translation: CASSPPSGTGQGEQFF. Full variable domain (outside the CDR3, taken from reference TRBV9 and TRBJ2-1): DSGVTQTPKHLITATGQRVTLRCSPRSGDLSVYWYQQSLDQGLQFLIQYYNGEERAKGNILERFSAQQFPDLHSELNLSSLELGDSALYFCASSPPSGTGQGEQFFGPGTRLTVL.

The chain is built from TRBV5-1 and TRBJ1-6; TRBD1 matches 8 bases. CDR1 is SGHRS, CDR2 YFSETQ, per germline. V dropped 0 bases and J dropped 7; count of bases not matched to a gene: 3. This CDR3 has 15 amino acids. CDR3 protein: CASSLAQGENSPLHF. The CDR3 nucleotides read TGCGCCAGCAGCTTGGCACAGGGGGAGAATTCACCCCTCCACTTT.

V gene TRBV5-6 combines with J gene TRBJ1-2, with TRBD1 identical over 9 bases. The J segment lost 7 bases and the V segment lost 4 bases, leaving 8 bases of the junction unmatched. The CDR3 totals 14 residues. CDR1 SGHDT and CDR2 YYEEEE come from the germline V gene. The CDR3 sequence: CASSPLGQGFGYTF. CDR3 nucleotides: TGTGCCAGCAGCCCCCTGGGACAGGGTTTTGGCTACACCTTC.

V usage is TRBV5-1 and J usage is TRBJ2-7; 9 nucleotides align to TRBD1. Trimming cost V 4 bases and J 5 bases; bases outside gene matches: 7. CDR1 and CDR2 (germline): SGHRS, YFSETQ. The CDR3 contains 14 residues. The CDR3 nucleotides are TGCGCCAGCAGCCCGGGACAGGGTATCCACGAGCAGTACTTC. It codes for CASSPGQGIHEQYF.

The chain links TRBV6-5 to TRBJ2-1; 8 nucleotides align to TRBD2. Germline V lookup: CDR1 MNHEY, CDR2 SVGAGI. The V gene end was trimmed by 6 bases and the J gene end by 1 base; junction bases not matched to a gene: 5. The length of the CDR3 is 15 residues. The chain's CDR3 is CASSGTSVSYNEQFF. In DNA form, the CDR3 reads TGTGCCAGCAGCGGGACTAGTGTTTCCTACAATGAGCAGTTCTTC.

This clone was counted a single time. V and J are TRBV27 and TRBJ2-7; D perhaps matches TRBD1 (5 bases). CDR1 MNHEY and CDR2 SMNVEV come from the germline V gene (reference sequence). V lost 4 bases and J lost 2, with 12 bases in between. The CDR3 loop spans 14 amino acids. The CDR3 sequence is CASSCLSRAYEQYF. In DNA form, the CDR3 reads TGTGCCAGCAGTTGTCTCAGCAGGGCCTACGAGCAGTACTTC.

With respect to this clone: One junction end does not reproduce the germline sequence, and a read error may be involved. The chain combines TRBV2 with TRBJ2-2; the match to TRBD1 covers 11 bases. The CDR3 has 16 residues. Germline CDR1 SNHLY, CDR2 FYNNEI. The chain's CDR3 is CASRRTGGANTGELFF. DNA for the CDR3: TGTGCCAGCCGACGGACAGGGGGCGCGAATACCGGGGAGCTGTTTTTT.

V and J are TRBV7-9 and TRBJ2-2; possibly TRBD2 for D (6 bases). V was shortened by 5 bases and J by 3 bases, with 13 bases between the two germline ends. CDR3 length equals 15 residues. CDR1 is SEHNR and CDR2 is FQNEAQ in the germline V gene (reference sequence). This CDR3 is CASSHPPGDTGELFF. In nucleotides, the CDR3 is TGTGCCAGCAGCCATCCCCCGGGAGACACCGGGGAGCTGTTTTTT.

The V and J genes are TRBV19 and TRBJ1-5, with D perhaps matching TRBD1 (5 bases). Germline CDR1 and CDR2: LNHDA and SQIVND (reference sequence). This CDR3 comprises 17 residues. The V end lost 3 bases, the J end lost 2 bases, and 17 bases lay between the germline ends. This chain's CDR3 is CASSMTQGVDGNQPQHF. As DNA, the CDR3 is TGTGCCAGTAGTATGACGCAGGGCGTCGATGGCAATCAGCCCCAGCATTTT.

Here the CDR3 reads CASSLAVGGQLYGYTF. The CDR3 DNA reads TGTGCCAGCAGCTTGGCCGTGGGGGGGCAGCTCTATGGCTACACCTTC. The chain combines TRBV5-5 with TRBJ1-2, with a weak D call TRBD1 (6 bases). The V end lost 0 bases, the J end lost 4 bases, and 16 bases lay between the germline ends. CDR1 is SGHKS and CDR2 is YYEKEE in the germline V gene (reference sequence). CDR3 length equals 16 residues.

The chain uses TRBV28 and TRBJ2-4; weak D call: TRBD1 (5 bases). Per germline, CDR1 MDHEN and CDR2 SYDVKM. CDR3 length: 16 residues. The germline V and J ends were trimmed by 7 bases and 3 bases, with 19 bases remaining between them. The CDR3: CASNSQPSRVKNIQYF. Here the CDR3 DNA reads TGTGCCAGCAATTCACAGCCCTCCAGGGTCAAAAACATTCAGTACTTC.